These T cell receptor beta chains were read from a single sample in a study of cytomegalovirus exposure and HLA in healthy donors. Some clones are missing from TCRdb's copy, which holds only in-frame ones; the method was immunoSEQ multiplex PCR. The table lists about 170,000 clones, roughly 76% of them singletons. The source material was PBMCs. All receptors come from a male donor in good health and CMV-seronegative. CDR3s include the opening cysteine and the closing phenylalanine or tryptophan. A D gene is named only where the DNA matches it firmly. Some rows have no size entry. The others give once, few or many, or a class for an expanded clone.

j_call: TRBJ1-2; v_call: TRBV6-1; d_call: -; clone_size: -; cdr3_nt: TGTGCCAGCAGTGAGGGACTACCTTCTAACTATGGCTACACCTTC; cdr3_aa: CASSEGLPSNYGYTF
j_call: TRBJ2-1; v_call: TRBV9; d_call: -; clone_size: -; cdr3_nt: TGTGCCAGCAGCGTAGGGAGACAGGCAGGCCCGAATGAGCAGTTCTTC; cdr3_aa: CASSVGRQAGPNEQFF
j_call: TRBJ1-1; v_call: TRBV19; d_call: -; clone_size: few; cdr3_nt: TGTGCCAGTAGTATCCCACAGATGAACACTGAAGCTTTCTTT; cdr3_aa: CASSIPQMNTEAFF
j_call: TRBJ2-1; v_call: TRBV5-8; d_call: -; clone_size: -; cdr3_nt: TGTGCCAGCAGCTTGGTCGGGGGTCAGTTCTTC; cdr3_aa: CASSLVGGQFF
j_call: TRBJ2-5; v_call: TRBV5-1; d_call: TRBD1; clone_size: once; cdr3_nt: TGCGCCAGCAGCTTGGCCGCCGGGACAGGGTTTCCACCAGAGACCCAGTACTTC; cdr3_aa: CASSLAAGTGFPPETQYF
j_call: TRBJ1-4; v_call: TRBV30; d_call: -; clone_size: few; cdr3_nt: TGTGCCTGGAGTTGGCGGTTTAATGAAAAACTGTTTTTT; cdr3_aa: CAWSWRFNEKLFF
j_call: TRBJ2-3; v_call: TRBV7-2; d_call: TRBD2; clone_size: -; cdr3_nt: TGTGCCAGCAGCTTAGTTTCTAGCGGAAGCGCTAGCACAGATACGCAGTATTTT; cdr3_aa: CASSLVSSGSASTDTQYF
j_call: TRBJ1-3; v_call: TRBV30; d_call: -; clone_size: -; cdr3_nt: TGTGCCTGGAGTTCAGGGCATACCGGTGGGAACACCATATATTTT; cdr3_aa: CAWSSGHTGGNTIYF
j_call: TRBJ1-1; v_call: TRBV7-8; d_call: TRBD1; clone_size: -; cdr3_nt: TGTGCCAGCAGCAAGACCGGGACAGCGAACACTGAAGCTTTCTTT; cdr3_aa: CASSKTGTANTEAFF
j_call: TRBJ1-4; v_call: TRBV18; d_call: TRBD1; clone_size: -; cdr3_nt: TGTGCCAGCTCACCGGAACAGGGGCCCGCAACTAATGAAAAACTGTTTTTT; cdr3_aa: CASSPEQGPATNEKLFF
j_call: TRBJ2-7; v_call: TRBV30; d_call: -; clone_size: -; cdr3_nt: TGTGCCTGGAGTGTATCTCCCTACGAGCAGTACTTC; cdr3_aa: CAWSVSPYEQYF
j_call: TRBJ1-4; v_call: TRBV15; d_call: -; clone_size: -; cdr3_nt: TGTGCCACCAGCAGAGATCGGCGGGTTAATGAAAAACTGTTTTTT; cdr3_aa: CATSRDRRVNEKLFF
j_call: TRBJ2-2; v_call: TRBV28; d_call: -; clone_size: -; cdr3_nt: TGTGCCAGCAGACTACCCCAGGGGAAGATTCGCACCGGGGAGCTGTTTTTT; cdr3_aa: CASRLPQGKIRTGELFF
j_call: TRBJ1-3; v_call: TRBV5-1; d_call: -; clone_size: once; cdr3_nt: TGCGCCAGCAGCTTGTACCCTCTGGAGAGCTCTGGAAACACCATATATTTT; cdr3_aa: CASSLYPLESSGNTIYF
j_call: TRBJ1-1; v_call: TRBV18; d_call: -; clone_size: once; cdr3_nt: TGTGCCAGCTCACCCACCCAGGGGAGAAACACTGAAGCTTTCTTT; cdr3_aa: CASSPTQGRNTEAFF
j_call: TRBJ1-1; v_call: TRBV5-1; d_call: -; clone_size: -; cdr3_nt: TGCGCCAGCAGCTTGGTTGAGGTACGATTGAACACTGAAGCTTTCTTT; cdr3_aa: CASSLVEVRLNTEAFF
j_call: TRBJ1-2; v_call: TRBV9; d_call: TRBD1; clone_size: -; cdr3_nt: TGTGCCAGCAGCGTAGAGGGGATTGGAGGGGGCCAAGGCTACACCTTC; cdr3_aa: CASSVEGIGGGQGYTF
j_call: TRBJ2-3; v_call: TRBV30; d_call: -; clone_size: -; cdr3_nt: TGTGCCTGGAGCTCGGGAGTCAGCACAGATACGCAGTATTTT; cdr3_aa: CAWSSGVSTDTQYF
j_call: TRBJ1-2; v_call: TRBV5-1; d_call: -; clone_size: -; cdr3_nt: TGCGCCAGCAGCTTGGAAGGGGGACGCGGCTACACCTTC; cdr3_aa: CASSLEGGRGYTF
j_call: TRBJ2-5; v_call: TRBV5-5; d_call: -; clone_size: once; cdr3_nt: TGTGCCAGCAGCTTCCTAGCCGGATTCTCACAAGAGACCCAGTACTTC; cdr3_aa: CASSFLAGFSQETQYF
j_call: TRBJ2-7; v_call: TRBV10-3; d_call: -; clone_size: -; cdr3_nt: TGTGCCATCAGTAGACAAGACTCCTACGAGCAGTACTTC; cdr3_aa: CAISRQDSYEQYF
j_call: TRBJ1-2; v_call: TRBV4-3; d_call: -; clone_size: -; cdr3_nt: TGCGCCAGCAGCCAAGACCACAATCATCACTATGGCTACACCTTC; cdr3_aa: CASSQDHNHHYGYTF
j_call: TRBJ2-7; v_call: TRBV7-6; d_call: -; clone_size: -; cdr3_nt: TGTGCCAGCAGCTATGGGACTTCCTACGAGCAGTACTTC; cdr3_aa: CASSYGTSYEQYF
j_call: TRBJ2-3; v_call: TRBV6-1; d_call: -; clone_size: -; cdr3_nt: TGTGCCATTTCTTCGGGACAAGACCCCACGCAGTATTTT; cdr3_aa: CAISSGQDPTQYF
j_call: TRBJ2-1; v_call: TRBV7-2; d_call: TRBD2; clone_size: -; cdr3_nt: TGTGCCAGCAGCCTCCAAGGCGGGGGGCAAGAGGGGCAGTTCTTC; cdr3_aa: CASSLQGGGQEGQFF
j_call: TRBJ1-5; v_call: TRBV11-2; d_call: -; clone_size: -; cdr3_nt: TGTGCCAGCAGCTTGAGTGGGCATAGCAATCAGCCCCAGCATTTT; cdr3_aa: CASSLSGHSNQPQHF
j_call: TRBJ2-3; v_call: TRBV4-3; d_call: -; clone_size: -; cdr3_nt: TGCGCCAGCAGCCAAGATCTCAGGGTCGGGGGAGGAGGTACGCAGTATTTT; cdr3_aa: CASSQDLRVGGGGTQYF
j_call: TRBJ2-7; v_call: TRBV7-2; d_call: TRBD1; clone_size: -; cdr3_nt: TGTGCCAGCAGCTTAGCGACGGGACAGGGGAAGTACGAGCAGTACTTC; cdr3_aa: CASSLATGQGKYEQYF
j_call: TRBJ2-3; v_call: TRBV19; d_call: TRBD2; clone_size: -; cdr3_nt: TGTGCCAGTAGTTCCCGGACTAGCGTACTGTCTGGCACAGATACGCAGTATTTT; cdr3_aa: CASSSRTSVLSGTDTQYF
j_call: TRBJ2-2; v_call: TRBV6-5; d_call: TRBD2; clone_size: few; cdr3_nt: TGTGCCAGCAGAATGAGACTAGCGGGGACCGGGGAGCTGTTTTTT; cdr3_aa: CASRMRLAGTGELFF
j_call: TRBJ1-6; v_call: TRBV5-1; d_call: -; clone_size: -; cdr3_nt: TGCGCCAGCAGCTTGCACAGGGTAAATTCACCCCTCCACTTT; cdr3_aa: CASSLHRVNSPLHF
j_call: TRBJ2-5; v_call: TRBV7-2; d_call: TRBD2; clone_size: -; cdr3_nt: TGTGCCAGCAACCTACTAGCGGGGGGAAGAGAGACCCAGTACTTC; cdr3_aa: CASNLLAGGRETQYF
j_call: TRBJ2-2; v_call: TRBV13; d_call: -; clone_size: -; cdr3_nt: TGTGCCAGCAGCCGGACAGTTAACACCGGGGAGCTGTTTTTT; cdr3_aa: CASSRTVNTGELFF
j_call: TRBJ2-1; v_call: TRBV6-6; d_call: -; clone_size: -; cdr3_nt: TGTGCCAGCAGTTCCAGGGTAGGTGAGCAGTTCTTC; cdr3_aa: CASSSRVGEQFF
j_call: TRBJ2-1; v_call: TRBV7-9; d_call: -; clone_size: once; cdr3_nt: TGTGCCAGCAGCTACGGGCAGGGGGGTTACAATGAGCAGTTCTTC; cdr3_aa: CASSYGQGGYNEQFF
j_call: TRBJ1-1; v_call: TRBV30; d_call: -; clone_size: -; cdr3_nt: TGTACCATTCGCCGGGGCACTGAAGCTTTCTTT; cdr3_aa: CTIRRGTEAFF
j_call: TRBJ2-4; v_call: TRBV6-1; d_call: -; clone_size: -; cdr3_nt: TGTGCCAGCAGTGAAGCCAGGGGGGCCGGGGACATTCAGTACTTC; cdr3_aa: CASSEARGAGDIQYF
j_call: TRBJ1-2; v_call: TRBV5-1; d_call: -; clone_size: -; cdr3_nt: TGCGCCAGCAGCTTGGGAGGGTATGGCTACACCTTC; cdr3_aa: CASSLGGYGYTF
j_call: TRBJ2-2; v_call: TRBV7-2; d_call: -; clone_size: -; cdr3_nt: TGTGCCAGCAGCCTGCTCACTTTGGGGGAGCTGTTTTTT; cdr3_aa: CASSLLTLGELFF
j_call: TRBJ1-1; v_call: TRBV6-1; d_call: -; clone_size: -; cdr3_nt: TGTGCCAGCAGTGAAACCAGGGTTTGGTTCACTGAAGCTTTCTTT; cdr3_aa: CASSETRVWFTEAFF
j_call: TRBJ2-7; v_call: TRBV6-5; d_call: TRBD2; clone_size: -; cdr3_nt: TGTGCCAGCAGTTCCCTAGCGGGGGTCTACGAGCAGTACTTC; cdr3_aa: CASSSLAGVYEQYF
j_call: TRBJ1-6; v_call: TRBV30; d_call: -; clone_size: once; cdr3_nt: TGTGCCTGGAGTCCTACCCGGGATTCACCCCTCCACTTT; cdr3_aa: CAWSPTRDSPLHF
j_call: TRBJ2-1; v_call: TRBV10-3; d_call: TRBD2; clone_size: -; cdr3_nt: TGTGCCATCAGCCTACTAGCGGAGTACAATGAGCAGTTCTTC; cdr3_aa: CAISLLAEYNEQFF
j_call: TRBJ1-5; v_call: TRBV7-2; d_call: -; clone_size: -; cdr3_nt: TGTGCCAGCAGCTTAATCGAGAATAGCAATCAGCCCCAGCATTTT; cdr3_aa: CASSLIENSNQPQHF
j_call: TRBJ2-5; v_call: TRBV7-8; d_call: -; clone_size: -; cdr3_nt: TGTGCCAGCAGCTTAGAGCTACTAGACGGGACCCAGTACTTC; cdr3_aa: CASSLELLDGTQYF
j_call: TRBJ1-2; v_call: TRBV9; d_call: -; clone_size: -; cdr3_nt: TGTGCCAGCAGCGTAGCTGGGCGGGACTATGGCTACACCTTC; cdr3_aa: CASSVAGRDYGYTF
j_call: TRBJ1-5; v_call: TRBV4-3; d_call: -; clone_size: -; cdr3_nt: TGCGCCAGCAGCCAAGGGACAGTCAATCAGCCCCAGCATTTT; cdr3_aa: CASSQGTVNQPQHF
j_call: TRBJ1-2; v_call: TRBV28; d_call: TRBD1; clone_size: -; cdr3_nt: TGTGCCAGCAGTACCTCCGGACAGGGGGCATCCTATGGCTACACCTTC; cdr3_aa: CASSTSGQGASYGYTF
j_call: TRBJ2-1; v_call: TRBV5-4; d_call: TRBD1; clone_size: -; cdr3_nt: TGTGCCAGCAGCTTCGGGACAGCTTATAGCTCCTACAATGAGCAGTTCTTC; cdr3_aa: CASSFGTAYSSYNEQFF
j_call: TRBJ2-7; v_call: TRBV19; d_call: -; clone_size: -; cdr3_nt: TGTGCCACCAAGACAGCTACCTACGAGCAGTACTTC; cdr3_aa: CATKTATYEQYF
j_call: TRBJ2-7; v_call: TRBV2; d_call: -; clone_size: once; cdr3_nt: TGTGCCAGCAGTCCAATAGAGGGAGGCGAGCAGTACTTC; cdr3_aa: CASSPIEGGEQYF